This T cell receptor beta chain was retrieved from a study of T cell responses to AZD1222 COVID-19 vaccine (dated by TCRdb to the early 2020s). With regard to the full study: Because spike-specific TCR depth and breadth did not differ between the two schedules, AZD1222 recipients who got a second dose at roughly 4 weeks were pooled with those who got a second dose at roughly 12 weeks. A total of 230 to 250 trial participants underwent TCR sequencing, of whom about 210 received two doses of AZD1222 and about 26 received two doses of the MenACWY control vaccine. Enrollment into the trials was organized by age into subgroups of 18-55, 56-69 and 70-plus years, and those subgroups contained roughly 150, 30 and 60 TCR-sequenced participants, respectively.

Of note for this clone: This clone's antigen is unknown. The record has no base qualities; no much larger clone is one base away.

V drops 0 bases and J drops 0 bases, leaving 15 bases in between. Reading from cysteine to phenylalanine, the CDR3 counts 17 amino acids. Only the CDR3 portion is preserved as DNA: 51 bases, with reading frame beginning at the first base. CDR1 GTSNPN and CDR2 SVGIG were looked up in the germline V gene (reference sequence). Explained via the paper, the time point label denotes: baseline before first vaccination. The vaccinee samples were drawn from two UK trials, COV001 and COV002, one of which was a single-blind randomized controlled phase 2/3 trial testing AZD1222 (ChAdOx1 nCoV-19) in healthy adults. For TCRbeta chain sequencing, PBMC samples were collected from trial participants at day 0 and at day 28 after the second dose. What the study reported, not specific to this receptor: CD4 TCRs associated with the vaccine covered the entire spike protein, and the dominant responses were in regions 160-218 and 743-854. Conclusions about previously exposed vaccinees are limited because only six or seven AZD1222 recipients were SARS-CoV-2 seropositive at baseline. Participants were mostly white British and included more females than males, and it was suggested by the authors that clonal diversity may have been underestimated. Reportedly, close to half of the unique spike-specific TCRs recognized epitopes lying outside the regions that are mutated in the B.1.351 and B.1.1.7 variants. The 56-69-year group was small, and its depth increase did not reach significance, likely because of low power. Because no samples from the day 14 peak response were available, repertoires could be characterized only after the peak T cell response. A significant rise in spike-specific TCR breadth and depth was observed after two AZD1222 doses relative to day 0 and relative to MenACWY recipients.

The CDR3 regions of human TCRbeta chains were analyzed by immunosequencing. As for the original processing: TCRs in the repertoires were matched against a reference library of SARS-CoV-2-specific TCRs that had been generated with the MIRA antigen-specificity platform. Breadth meant the fraction of unique TCRs that were SARS-CoV-2-associated, whereas depth meant the fraction of total T cells that were SARS-CoV-2-associated. Using the MIRA data, each spike-specific TCR was mapped to the spike region that the TCR reacts to and placed in a CD4 or CD8 class. Log10-transformed breadth and depth values were compared by one-way ANOVA with Sidak's multiple comparisons tests. The immuneACCESS repertoire file appears here via TCRdb, limited to in-frame rearrangements. These files lack a portion of the clones; in checked studies, under half of the deficit traces to unresolved V genes, and the cause of the others is not known. D and trimming come from the DNA, and the V and J calls and clone size come from that table. The sample records some 120,000 clones, 88% of which are singletons. The ten largest make up over 6.5% of the sample.

The sample in question was peripheral blood, obtained on day 0 of AZD1222 vaccination. The sequence was collected from an adult in good health. Here the chain combines TRBV30 and TRBJ1-3; a confident D gene designation cannot be given. CDR3 protein: CAWSVLWFSNSGNTIYF. The sequenced DNA: TGTGCCTGGAGTGTACTATGGTTTAGTAACTCTGGAAACACCATATATTTT.